This TCR beta chain came from a study of regulatory T cells in long-lasting Graves disease. General study findings and limits: Persistent disease preferred TRBV28, TRBJ1-2 and TRBJ2-5; new disease, TRBV20-1 and TRBJ2-1. Having few samples may have compromised the accuracy.

Construction of TCR beta libraries relied on iRepertoire HTBI primers and on Arm-PCR targeting CDR3 regions. One entry per CDR3 protein results from TCRdb running MiXCR on the multiplex PCR reads. The data contain approximately 310,000 distinct CDR3 sequences, over 15% of them singletons. The V and J ends lost 1 base and 10 bases respectively, with 14 bases between them. Germline assignment: CDR1 LNHDA and CDR2 SQIVND (reference sequence). This CDR3 is 15 amino acids long. The time point is: newly diagnosed GD, antithyroid drugs for less than 3 months. The TCR library was made from RNA that had been extracted from PBMCs in TRIzol. This clonotype was detected ten times or more. What it binds is unknown.

The sequence was obtained from a female donor with Graves disease. The chain joins TRBV19 to TRBJ1-6; possibly TRBD1 for D (5 bases). The sample here was peripheral blood mononuclear cells (PBMCs), taken at new diagnosis, from a patient treated with antithyroid drugs. This chain's CDR3 is CASSIGTQGGSPLHF. DNA for the CDR3: TGTGCCAGTAGTATAGGAACCCAGGGAGGCTCACCCCTCCACTTT. The whole variable domain, remainder taken from reference TRBV19 and TRBJ1-6, is DGGITQSPKYLFRKEGQNVTLSCEQNLNHDAMYWYRQDPGQGLRLIYYSQIVNDFQKGDIAEGYSVSREKKESFPLTVTSAQKNPTAFYLCASSIGTQGGSPLHFGNGTRLTVT.